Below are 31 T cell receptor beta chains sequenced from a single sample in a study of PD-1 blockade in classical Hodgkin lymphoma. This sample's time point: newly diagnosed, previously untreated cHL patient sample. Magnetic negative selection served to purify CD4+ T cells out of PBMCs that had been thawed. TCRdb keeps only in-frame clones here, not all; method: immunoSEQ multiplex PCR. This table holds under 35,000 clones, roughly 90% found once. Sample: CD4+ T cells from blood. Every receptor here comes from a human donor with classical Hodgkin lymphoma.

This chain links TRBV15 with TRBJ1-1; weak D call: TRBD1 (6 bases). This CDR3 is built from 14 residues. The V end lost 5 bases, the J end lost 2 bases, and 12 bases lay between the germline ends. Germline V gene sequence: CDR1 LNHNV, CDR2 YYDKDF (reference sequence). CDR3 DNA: TGTGCCACCAGCGGCCGGGGGCGAAACACTGAAGCTTTCTTT. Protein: CATSGRGRNTEAFF.

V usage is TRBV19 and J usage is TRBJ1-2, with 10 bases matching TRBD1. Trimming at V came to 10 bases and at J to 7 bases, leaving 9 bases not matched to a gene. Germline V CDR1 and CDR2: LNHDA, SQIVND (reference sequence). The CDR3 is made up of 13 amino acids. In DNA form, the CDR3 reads TGTGCCACCGATCTGGGGACAGGGGCTGGCTACACCTTC. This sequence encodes CATDLGTGAGYTF.

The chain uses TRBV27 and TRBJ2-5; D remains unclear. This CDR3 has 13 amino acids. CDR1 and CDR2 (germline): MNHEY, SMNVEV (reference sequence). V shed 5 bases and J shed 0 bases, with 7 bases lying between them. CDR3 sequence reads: CASSLTDQETQYF. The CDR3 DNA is TGTGCCAGCAGTCTAACGGACCAAGAGACCCAGTACTTC.

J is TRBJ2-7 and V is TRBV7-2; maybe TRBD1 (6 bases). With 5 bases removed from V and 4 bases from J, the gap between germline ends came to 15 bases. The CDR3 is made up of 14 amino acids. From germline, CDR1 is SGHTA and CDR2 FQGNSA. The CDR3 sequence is CASSHVGAGYEQYF. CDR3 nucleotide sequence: TGTGCCAGCAGCCACGTGGGGGCAGGGTACGAGCAGTACTTC.

In nucleotides, the CDR3 is TGCGCCAGCAGCTGGGGCAAAGAGACCCAGTACTTC. It encodes CASSWGKETQYF. V gene TRBV5-1 combines with J gene TRBJ2-5; a possible D gene is TRBD1 (5 bases). The CDR3 covers 12 residues. Germline assignment: CDR1 SGHRS and CDR2 YFSETQ. V was cut by 3 bases and J by 3 bases, with 6 bases left in between.

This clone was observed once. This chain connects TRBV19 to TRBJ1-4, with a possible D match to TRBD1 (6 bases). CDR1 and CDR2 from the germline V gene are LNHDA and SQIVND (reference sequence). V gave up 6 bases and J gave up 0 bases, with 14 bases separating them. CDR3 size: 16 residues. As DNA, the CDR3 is TGTGCCAGTAGCTCCAGGGGAAGCGCAACTAATGAAAAACTGTTTTTT. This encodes CASSSRGSATNEKLFF.

The DNA of the CDR3 is TGCGCCAGCAGGGTAGGGGCCTCGGACAATGAGCAGTTCTTC. This codes for CASRVGASDNEQFF. The chain employs TRBV5-1 and TRBJ2-1; D possibly corresponds to TRBD1 (5 bases). V was trimmed by 5 bases and J by 5 bases, leaving 14 bases between them. Germline CDR1 and CDR2: SGHRS and YFSETQ. This CDR3 comprises 14 residues.

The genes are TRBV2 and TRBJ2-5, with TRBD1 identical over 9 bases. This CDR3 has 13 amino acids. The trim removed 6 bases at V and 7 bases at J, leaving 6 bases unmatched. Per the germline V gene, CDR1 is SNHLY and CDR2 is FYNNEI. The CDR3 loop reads CASRSTGGRTQYF. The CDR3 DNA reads TGTGCCAGCAGATCCACAGGGGGCCGGACCCAGTACTTC.

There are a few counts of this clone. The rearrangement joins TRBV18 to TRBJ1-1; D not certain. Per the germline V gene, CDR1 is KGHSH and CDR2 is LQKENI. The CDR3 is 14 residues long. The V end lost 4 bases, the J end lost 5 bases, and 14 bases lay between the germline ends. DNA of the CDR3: TGTGCCAGCTCACGAACAGACGATAGGACTGAAGCTTTCTTT. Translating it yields CASSRTDDRTEAFF.

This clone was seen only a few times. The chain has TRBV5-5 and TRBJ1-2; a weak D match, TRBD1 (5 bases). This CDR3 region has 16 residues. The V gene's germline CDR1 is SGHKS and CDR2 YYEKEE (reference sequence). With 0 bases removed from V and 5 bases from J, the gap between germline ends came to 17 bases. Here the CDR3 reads CASSLAATGTGYGYTF. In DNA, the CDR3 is TGTGCCAGCAGCTTGGCTGCTACCGGGACCGGGTATGGCTACACCTTC.

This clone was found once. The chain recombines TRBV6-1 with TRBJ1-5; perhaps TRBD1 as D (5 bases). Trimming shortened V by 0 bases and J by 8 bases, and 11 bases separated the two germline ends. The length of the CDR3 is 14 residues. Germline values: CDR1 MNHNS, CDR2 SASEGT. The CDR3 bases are TGTGCCAGCAGTGAAGCTTGGCCGGGGGAGCCCCAGCATTTT. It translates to CASSEAWPGEPQHF.

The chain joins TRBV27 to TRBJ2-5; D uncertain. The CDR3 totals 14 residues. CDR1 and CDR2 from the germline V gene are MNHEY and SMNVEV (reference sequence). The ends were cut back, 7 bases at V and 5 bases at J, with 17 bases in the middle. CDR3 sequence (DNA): TGTGCCAGCACCCGGGCCCCCGCCCTGGAGACCCAGTACTTC. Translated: CASTRAPALETQYF.

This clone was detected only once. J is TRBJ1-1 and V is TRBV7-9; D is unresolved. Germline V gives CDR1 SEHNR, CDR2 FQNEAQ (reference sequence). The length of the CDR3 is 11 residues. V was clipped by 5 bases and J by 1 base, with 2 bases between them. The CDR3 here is CASSGNTEAFF. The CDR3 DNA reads TGTGCCAGCAGCGGGAACACTGAAGCTTTCTTT.

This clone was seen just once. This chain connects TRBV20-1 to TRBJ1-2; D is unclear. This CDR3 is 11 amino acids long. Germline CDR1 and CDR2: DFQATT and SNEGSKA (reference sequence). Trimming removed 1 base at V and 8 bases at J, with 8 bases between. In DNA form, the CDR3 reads TGCAGTGCTAGAGTTCCGATCGGCTACACCTTC. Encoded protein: CSARVPIGYTF.

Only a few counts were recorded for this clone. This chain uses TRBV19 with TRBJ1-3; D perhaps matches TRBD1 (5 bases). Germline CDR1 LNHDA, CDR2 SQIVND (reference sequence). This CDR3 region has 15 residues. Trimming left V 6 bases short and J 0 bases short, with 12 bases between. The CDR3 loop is CASSLDSSSGNTIYF. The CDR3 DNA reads TGTGCCAGTAGCCTTGACAGTAGCTCTGGAAACACCATATATTTT.

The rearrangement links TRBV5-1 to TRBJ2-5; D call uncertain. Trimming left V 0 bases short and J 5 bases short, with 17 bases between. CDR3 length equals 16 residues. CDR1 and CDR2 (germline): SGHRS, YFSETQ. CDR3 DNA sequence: TGCGCCAGCAGCTTGGCGCAAGGGAATTCACGGGAGACCCAGTACTTC. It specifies CASSLAQGNSRETQYF.

The CDR3, as DNA: TGCGCCAGCAGCTTGTCAGGGGCGGACACCGGGGAGCTGTTTTTT. Residues: CASSLSGADTGELFF. V usage is TRBV5-1 and J usage is TRBJ2-2, with TRBD1 as a possible D gene (6 bases). The CDR3 is 15 residues long. In germline, CDR1 is SGHRS, CDR2 YFSETQ. Trimming pared 1 base from V and 3 bases from J, leaving 10 bases between.

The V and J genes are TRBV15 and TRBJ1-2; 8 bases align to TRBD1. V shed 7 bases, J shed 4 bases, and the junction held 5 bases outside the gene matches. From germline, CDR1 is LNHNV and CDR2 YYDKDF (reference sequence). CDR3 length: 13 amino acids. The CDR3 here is CATTKDRVYGYTF. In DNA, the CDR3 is TGTGCCACCACCAAGGACAGGGTCTATGGCTACACCTTC. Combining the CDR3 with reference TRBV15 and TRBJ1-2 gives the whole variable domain DAMVIQNPRYQVTQFGKPVTLSCSQTLNHNVMYWYQQKSSQAPKLLFHYYDKDFNNEADTPDNFQSRRPNTSFCFLDIRSPGLGDTAMYLCATTKDRVYGYTFGSGTRLTVV.

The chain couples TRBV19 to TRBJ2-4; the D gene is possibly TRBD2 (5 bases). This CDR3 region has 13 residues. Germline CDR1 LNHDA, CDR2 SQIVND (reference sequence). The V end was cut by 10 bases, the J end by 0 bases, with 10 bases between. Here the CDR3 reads CATTGVAKNIQYF. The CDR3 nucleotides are TGTGCCACGACCGGGGTAGCCAAAAACATTCAGTACTTC. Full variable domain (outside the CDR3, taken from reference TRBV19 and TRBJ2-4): DGGITQSPKYLFRKEGQNVTLSCEQNLNHDAMYWYRQDPGQGLRLIYYSQIVNDFQKGDIAEGYSVSREKKESFPLTVTSAQKNPTAFYLCATTGVAKNIQYFGAGTRLSVL.

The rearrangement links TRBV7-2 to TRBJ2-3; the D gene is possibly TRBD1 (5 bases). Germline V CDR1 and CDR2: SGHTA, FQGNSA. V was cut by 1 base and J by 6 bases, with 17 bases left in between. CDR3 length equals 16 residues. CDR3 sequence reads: CASSLVGVGHLDTQYF. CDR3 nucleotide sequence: TGTGCCAGCAGCTTAGTAGGGGTAGGGCATTTGGATACGCAGTATTTT.

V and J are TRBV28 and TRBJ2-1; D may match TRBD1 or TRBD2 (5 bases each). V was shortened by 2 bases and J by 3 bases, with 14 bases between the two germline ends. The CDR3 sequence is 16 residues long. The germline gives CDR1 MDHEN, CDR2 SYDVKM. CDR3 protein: CASSLIGARNYNEQFF. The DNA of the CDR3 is TGTGCCAGCAGTTTAATCGGGGCCCGTAACTACAATGAGCAGTTCTTC.

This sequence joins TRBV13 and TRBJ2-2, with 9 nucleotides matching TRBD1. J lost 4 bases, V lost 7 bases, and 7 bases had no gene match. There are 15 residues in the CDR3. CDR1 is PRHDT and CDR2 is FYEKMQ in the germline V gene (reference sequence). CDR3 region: CASNTGGKGTGELFF. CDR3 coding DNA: TGTGCCAGCAACACAGGGGGCAAAGGCACCGGGGAGCTGTTTTTT. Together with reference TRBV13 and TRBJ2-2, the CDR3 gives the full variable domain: AAGVIQSPRHLIKEKRETATLKCYPIPRHDTVYWYQQGPGQDPQFLISFYEKMQSDKGSIPDRFSAQQFSDYHSELNMSSLELGDSALYFCASNTGGKGTGELFFGEGSRLTVL.

The CDR3 sequence is CASSLGVDKNIQYF. CDR3 DNA sequence: TGTGCCAGCAGCTTAGGGGTTGACAAAAACATTCAGTACTTC. The chain has TRBV11-3 and TRBJ2-4; D call uncertain. V was pared by 1 base and J by 3 bases, with 7 bases between. CDR3 size: 14 residues. CDR1 is SGHNT and CDR2 is YENEEA in the germline V gene.

This chain's CDR3 is CASRQQGNTEAFF. CDR3 sequence (DNA): TGCGCCAGCAGACAACAGGGGAACACTGAAGCTTTCTTT. The rearrangement uses TRBV5-1 and TRBJ1-1, with a weak D call TRBD1 (6 bases). V lost 5 bases to trimming and J lost 1 base, with 9 bases between them. CDR1 SGHRS and CDR2 YFSETQ come from the germline V gene. The CDR3 length is 13 residues. The whole variable domain, filled in from reference TRBV5-1 and TRBJ1-1, reads KAGVTQTPRYLIKTRGQQVTLSCSPISGHRSVSWYQQTPGQGLQFLFEYFSETQRNKGNFPGRFSGRQFSNSRSEMNVSTLELGDSALYLCASRQQGNTEAFFGQGTRLTVV.

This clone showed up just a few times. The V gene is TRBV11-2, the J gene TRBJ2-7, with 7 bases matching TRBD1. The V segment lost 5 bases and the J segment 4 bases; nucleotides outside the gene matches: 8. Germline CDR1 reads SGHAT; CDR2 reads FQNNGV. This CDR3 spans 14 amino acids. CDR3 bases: TGTGCCAGCAGCGGGCGACAGGGTGGGTACGAGCAGTACTTC. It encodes CASSGRQGGYEQYF.

The CDR3 sequence: CASSRGTSGRSNTGELFF. The CDR3 DNA is TGTGCCAGCAGCCGGGGGACTAGCGGGAGGTCGAACACCGGGGAGCTGTTTTTT. V is TRBV5-4 and J is TRBJ2-2, with TRBD2 matching 15 bases. V shed 4 bases, J shed 0 bases, and the junction held 4 bases outside the gene matches. The CDR3 has 18 amino acids. Germline-derived CDR1 and CDR2 are SGHNT and YYREEE (reference sequence). The variable domain in full, completed from reference TRBV5-4 and TRBJ2-2, reads ETGVTQSPTHLIKTRGQQVTLRCSSQSGHNTVSWYQQALGQGPQFIFQYYREEENGRGNFPPRFSGLQFPNYSSELNVNALELDDSALYLCASSRGTSGRSNTGELFFGEGSRLTVL.

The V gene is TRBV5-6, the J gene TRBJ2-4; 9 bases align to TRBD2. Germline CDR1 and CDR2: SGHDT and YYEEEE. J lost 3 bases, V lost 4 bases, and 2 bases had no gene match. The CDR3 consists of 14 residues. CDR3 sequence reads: CASSARGGKNIQYF. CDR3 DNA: TGTGCCAGCAGCGCGCGGGGGGGCAAAAACATTCAGTACTTC.

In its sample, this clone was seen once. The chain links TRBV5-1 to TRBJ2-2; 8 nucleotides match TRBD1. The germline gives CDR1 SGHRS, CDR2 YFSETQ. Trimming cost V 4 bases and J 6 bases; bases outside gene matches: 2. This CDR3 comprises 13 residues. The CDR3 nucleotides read TGCGCCAGCAGCCAGGACAGGGCCGGGGAGCTGTTTTTT. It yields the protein CASSQDRAGELFF. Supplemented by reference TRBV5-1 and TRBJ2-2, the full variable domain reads KAGVTQTPRYLIKTRGQQVTLSCSPISGHRSVSWYQQTPGQGLQFLFEYFSETQRNKGNFPGRFSGRQFSNSRSEMNVSTLELGDSALYLCASSQDRAGELFFGEGSRLTVL.

The CDR3 sequence is CASSPGTGQIYEQYF. Here the CDR3 DNA reads TGTGCCAGCTCACCCGGGACAGGGCAGATCTACGAGCAGTACTTC. The rearrangement links TRBV18 to TRBJ2-7, with 9 nucleotides matching TRBD1. There are 15 residues in the CDR3. Germline V gene data show CDR1 as KGHSH and CDR2 as LQKENI. V lost 3 bases to trimming and J lost 3 bases; unmatched junction nucleotides: 6.

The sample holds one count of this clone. The CDR3 DNA is TGTGCCACCAGCAGAGGAATGGATCAGCCCCAGCATTTT. Translating gives CATSRGMDQPQHF. J is TRBJ1-5 and V is TRBV15; D call uncertain. The V end lost 1 base, the J end lost 5 bases, and 6 bases lay between the germline ends. The germline V gene encodes CDR1 LNHNV and CDR2 YYDKDF (reference sequence). There are 13 residues in the CDR3.

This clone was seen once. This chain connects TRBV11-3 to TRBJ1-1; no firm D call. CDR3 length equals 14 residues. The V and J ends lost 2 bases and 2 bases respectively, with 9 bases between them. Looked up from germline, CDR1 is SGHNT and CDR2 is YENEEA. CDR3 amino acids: CASSLSGRNTEAFF. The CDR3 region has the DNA TGTGCCAGCAGCTTATCGGGGAGAAACACTGAAGCTTTCTTT.